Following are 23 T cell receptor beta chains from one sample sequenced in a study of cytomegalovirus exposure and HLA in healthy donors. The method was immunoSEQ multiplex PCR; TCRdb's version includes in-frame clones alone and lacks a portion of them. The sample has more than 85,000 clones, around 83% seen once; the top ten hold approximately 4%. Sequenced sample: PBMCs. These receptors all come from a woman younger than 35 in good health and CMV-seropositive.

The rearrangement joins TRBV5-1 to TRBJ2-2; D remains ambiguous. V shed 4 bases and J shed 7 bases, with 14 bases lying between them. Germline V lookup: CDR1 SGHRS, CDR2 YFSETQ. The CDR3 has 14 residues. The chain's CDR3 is CASSRGLLGGELFF. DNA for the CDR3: TGCGCCAGCAGCCGAGGCCTGCTAGGCGGGGAGCTGTTTTTT. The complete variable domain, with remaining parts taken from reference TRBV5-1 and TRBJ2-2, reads KAGVTQTPRYLIKTRGQQVTLSCSPISGHRSVSWYQQTPGQGLQFLFEYFSETQRNKGNFPGRFSGRQFSNSRSEMNVSTLELGDSALYLCASSRGLLGGELFFGEGSRLTVL.

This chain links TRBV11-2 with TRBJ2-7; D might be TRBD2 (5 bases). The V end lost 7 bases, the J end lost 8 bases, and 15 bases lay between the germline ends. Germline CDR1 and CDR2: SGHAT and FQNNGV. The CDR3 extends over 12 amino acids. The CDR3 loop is CASIGDDGKQYF. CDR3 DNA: TGTGCCAGCATCGGTGATGACGGGAAGCAGTACTTC. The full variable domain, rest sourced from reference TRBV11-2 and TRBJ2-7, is EAGVAQSPRYKIIEKRQSVAFWCNPISGHATLYWYQQILGQGPKLLIQFQNNGVVDDSQLPKDRFSAERLKGVDSTLKIQPAKLEDSAVYLCASIGDDGKQYFGPGTRLTVT.

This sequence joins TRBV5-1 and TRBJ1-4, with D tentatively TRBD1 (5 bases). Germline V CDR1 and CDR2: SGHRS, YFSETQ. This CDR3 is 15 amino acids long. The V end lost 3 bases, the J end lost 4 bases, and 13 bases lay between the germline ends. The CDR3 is CASSWTSGHNEKLFF. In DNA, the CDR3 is TGCGCCAGCAGCTGGACCTCAGGGCATAATGAAAAACTGTTTTTT.

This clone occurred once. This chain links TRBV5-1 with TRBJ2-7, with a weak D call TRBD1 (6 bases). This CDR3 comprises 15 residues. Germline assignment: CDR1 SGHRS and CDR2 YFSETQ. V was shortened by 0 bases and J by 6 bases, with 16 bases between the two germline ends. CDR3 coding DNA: TGCGCCAGCAGCTTGGAGGGGACACGGCTTACCGAGCAGTACTTC. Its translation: CASSLEGTRLTEQYF.

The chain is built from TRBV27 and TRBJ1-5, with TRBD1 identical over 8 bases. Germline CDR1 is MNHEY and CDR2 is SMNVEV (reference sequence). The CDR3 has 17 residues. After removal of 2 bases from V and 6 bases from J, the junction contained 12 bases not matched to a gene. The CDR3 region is CASSLRTGNLGGQPQHF. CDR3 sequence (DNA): TGTGCCAGCAGTTTAAGGACAGGGAATTTGGGCGGTCAGCCCCAGCATTTT.

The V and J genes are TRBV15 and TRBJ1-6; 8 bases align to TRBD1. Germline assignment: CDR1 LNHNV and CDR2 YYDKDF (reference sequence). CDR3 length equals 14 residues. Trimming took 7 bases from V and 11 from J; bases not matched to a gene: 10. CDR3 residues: CATTSLQGEAPLHF. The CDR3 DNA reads TGTGCCACCACTTCGTTACAGGGGGAAGCACCCCTCCACTTT.

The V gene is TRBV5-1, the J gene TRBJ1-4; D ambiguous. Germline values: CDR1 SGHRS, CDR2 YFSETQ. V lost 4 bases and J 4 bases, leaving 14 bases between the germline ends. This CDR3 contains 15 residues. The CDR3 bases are TGCGCCAGCAGCCTTGCGGTCCGGATTAATGAAAAACTGTTTTTT. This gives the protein CASSLAVRINEKLFF.

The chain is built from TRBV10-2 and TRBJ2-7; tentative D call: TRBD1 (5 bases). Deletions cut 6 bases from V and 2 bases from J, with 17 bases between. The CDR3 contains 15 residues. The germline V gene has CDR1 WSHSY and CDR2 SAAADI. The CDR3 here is CASRIFGAQTYEQYF. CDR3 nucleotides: TGCGCCAGCAGAATTTTTGGGGCCCAAACCTACGAGCAGTACTTC.

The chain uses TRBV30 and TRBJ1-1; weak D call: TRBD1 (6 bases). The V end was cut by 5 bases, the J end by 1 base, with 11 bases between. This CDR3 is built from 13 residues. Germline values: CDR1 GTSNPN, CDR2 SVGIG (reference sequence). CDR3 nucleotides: TGTGCCTGGGGGGCAGGGGCGAACACTGAAGCTTTCTTT. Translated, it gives CAWGAGANTEAFF.

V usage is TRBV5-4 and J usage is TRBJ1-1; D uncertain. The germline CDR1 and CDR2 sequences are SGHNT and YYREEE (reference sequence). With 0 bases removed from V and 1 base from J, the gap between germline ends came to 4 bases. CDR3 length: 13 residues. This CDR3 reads CASSLDRNTEAFF. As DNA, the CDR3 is TGTGCCAGCAGCTTGGACAGGAACACTGAAGCTTTCTTT.

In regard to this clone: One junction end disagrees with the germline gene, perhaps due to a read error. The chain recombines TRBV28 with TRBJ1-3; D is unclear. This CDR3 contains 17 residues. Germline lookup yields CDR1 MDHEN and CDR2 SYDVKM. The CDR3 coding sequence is TGTGCCAGCAGTTCCTCCGCTAACCCCCTCCTGGTGCGGAGGTTAGAGTTT. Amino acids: CASSSSANPLLVRRLEF. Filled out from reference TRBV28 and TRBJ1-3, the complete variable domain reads DVKVTQSSRYLVKRTGEKVFLECVQDMDHENMFWYRQDPGLGLRLIYFSYDVKMKEKGDIPEGYSVSREKKERFSLILESASTNQTSMYLCASSSSANPLLVRRLEFGEGSWLTVV.

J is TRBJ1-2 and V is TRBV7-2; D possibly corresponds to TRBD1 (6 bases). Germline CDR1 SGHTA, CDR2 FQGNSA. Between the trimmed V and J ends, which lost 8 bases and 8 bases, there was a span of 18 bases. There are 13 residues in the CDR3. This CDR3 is CASAFGQGKGYTF. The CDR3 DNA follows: TGTGCCAGCGCATTCGGGCAGGGGAAAGGCTACACCTTC.

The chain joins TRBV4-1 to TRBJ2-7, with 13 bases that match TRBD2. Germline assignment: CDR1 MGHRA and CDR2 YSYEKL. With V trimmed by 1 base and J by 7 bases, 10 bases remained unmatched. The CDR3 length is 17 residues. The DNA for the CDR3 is TGCGCCAGCAGCCAAGTGGGAGGACTAGCGGGAGTTGAGGAGCAGTACTTC. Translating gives CASSQVGGLAGVEEQYF.

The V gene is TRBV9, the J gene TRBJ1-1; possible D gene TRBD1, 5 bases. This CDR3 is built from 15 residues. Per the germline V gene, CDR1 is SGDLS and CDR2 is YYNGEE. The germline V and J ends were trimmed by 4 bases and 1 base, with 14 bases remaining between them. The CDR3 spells CASSPSGDSNTEAFF. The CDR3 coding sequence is TGTGCCAGCAGCCCGTCGGGGGACTCGAACACTGAAGCTTTCTTT.

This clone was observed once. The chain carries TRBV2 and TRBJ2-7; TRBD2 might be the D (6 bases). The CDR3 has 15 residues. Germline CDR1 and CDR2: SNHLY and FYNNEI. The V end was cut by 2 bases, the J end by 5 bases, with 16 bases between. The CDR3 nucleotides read TGTGCCAGCAGTGAATGGGGGGTGGGTACTGACGAGCAGTACTTC. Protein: CASSEWGVGTDEQYF.

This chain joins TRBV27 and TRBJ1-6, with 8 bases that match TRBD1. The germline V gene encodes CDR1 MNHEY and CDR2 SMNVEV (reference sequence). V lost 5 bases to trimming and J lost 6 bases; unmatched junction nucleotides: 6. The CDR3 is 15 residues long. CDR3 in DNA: TGTGCCAGCAGTCCATACAGGGGGTCTAATTCACCCCTCCACTTT. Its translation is CASSPYRGSNSPLHF.

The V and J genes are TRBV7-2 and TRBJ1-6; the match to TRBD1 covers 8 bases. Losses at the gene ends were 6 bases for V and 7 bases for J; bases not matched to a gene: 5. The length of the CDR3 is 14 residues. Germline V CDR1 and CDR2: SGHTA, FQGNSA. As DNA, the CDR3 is TGTGCCAGCAGTTACCGGGACAGGAATTCACCCCTCCACTTT. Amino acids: CASSYRDRNSPLHF.

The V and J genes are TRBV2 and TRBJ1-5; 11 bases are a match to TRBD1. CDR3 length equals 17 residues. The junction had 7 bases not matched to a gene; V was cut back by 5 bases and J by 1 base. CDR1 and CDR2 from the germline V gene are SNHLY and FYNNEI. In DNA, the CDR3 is TGTGCCAGCAGTCGGGACAGGGGGTTGAAGAGCAATCAGCCCCAGCATTTT. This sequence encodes CASSRDRGLKSNQPQHF.

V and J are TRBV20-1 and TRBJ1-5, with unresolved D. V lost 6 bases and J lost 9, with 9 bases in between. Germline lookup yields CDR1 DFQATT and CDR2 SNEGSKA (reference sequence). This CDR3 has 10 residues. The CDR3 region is CSAERWPQHF. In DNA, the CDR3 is TGCAGTGCCGAGCGGTGGCCCCAGCATTTT.

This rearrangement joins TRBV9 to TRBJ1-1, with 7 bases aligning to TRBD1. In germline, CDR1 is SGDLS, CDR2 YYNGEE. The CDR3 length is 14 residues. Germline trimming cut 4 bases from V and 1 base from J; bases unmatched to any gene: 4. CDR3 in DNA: TGTGCCAGCAGCAGGGGGCCCGAGAACACTGAAGCTTTCTTT. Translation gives CASSRGPENTEAFF.

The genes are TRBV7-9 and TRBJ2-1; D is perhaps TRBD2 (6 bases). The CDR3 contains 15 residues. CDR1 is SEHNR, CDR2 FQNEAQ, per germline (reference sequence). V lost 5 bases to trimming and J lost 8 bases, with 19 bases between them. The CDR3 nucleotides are TGTGCCAGCAGCCCAATGGGGGGTGGGATGGATGAGCAGTTCTTC. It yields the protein CASSPMGGGMDEQFF.

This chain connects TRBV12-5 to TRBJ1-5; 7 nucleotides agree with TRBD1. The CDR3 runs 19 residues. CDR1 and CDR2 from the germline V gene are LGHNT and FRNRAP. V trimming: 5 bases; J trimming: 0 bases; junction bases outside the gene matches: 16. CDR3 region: CASGVVLSRQGPSNQPQHF. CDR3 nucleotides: TGTGCTAGTGGTGTTGTACTATCACGACAGGGCCCTAGCAATCAGCCCCAGCATTTT.

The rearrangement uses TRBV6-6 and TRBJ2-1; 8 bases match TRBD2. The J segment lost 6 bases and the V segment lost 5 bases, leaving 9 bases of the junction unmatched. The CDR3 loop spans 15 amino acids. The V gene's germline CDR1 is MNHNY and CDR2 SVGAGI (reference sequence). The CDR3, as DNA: TGTGCCAGCAGTGTTCGTAAGCGGGAGCGCAATGAGCAGTTCTTC. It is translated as CASSVRKRERNEQFF.